This record concerns one T cell receptor beta chain sequence. This entry belongs to a study of a mutant IDH1 vaccine in newly diagnosed glioma. The time point: baseline, week 1 (first vaccination visit). Treatment denoted: pre-vaccination baseline after standard-of-care therapy. The germline V and J ends were trimmed by 7 bases and 7 bases, with 13 bases remaining between them. The V gene's germline CDR1 is MNHNS and CDR2 SASEGT. The CDR3 loop spans 13 amino acids. The assay was immunoSEQ multiplex PCR, and TCRdb's table has in-frame clones only and misses some. In the table there are about 59,000 clones, 75% to 95% of which are singletons.

The sample consisted of PBMCs, taken from a glioma patient treated with radiotherapy, temozolomide or both. This clonotype originated in a man aged 50 to 60 with glioma. The rearrangement links TRBV6-1 to TRBJ2-2; tentatively, D is TRBD2 (5 bases). This CDR3 is CASNPFSVGELFF. For the CDR3, the DNA is TGTGCCAGCAACCCCTTTAGCGTCGGGGAGCTGTTTTTT.